Given below is one T cell receptor (beta chain) in context. Its antigen is unidentified. The data were taken from a study of cytomegalovirus exposure and HLA in healthy donors. Study details: An earlier analysis identified some 110 million unique TCR beta sequences in some 170 million T cells. The study placed roughly four fifths of its approximately 430 genotyped donors in the Caucasian-associated ancestry cluster. Study-level points and caveats: Versus the approximately 700-donor mean, an Asian-associated ancestry cluster reportedly showed fewer N-insertions in a later analysis. There were a few CMV-associated chains whose specificity for CMV antigens was confirmed in vitro.

60 Vbeta and 13 Jbeta primers were used in PCR. TCRdb's copy holds only in-frame clones and misses some; the assay was immunoSEQ multiplex PCR. The repertoire holds around 150,000 clones, with about 75% as singletons. Looked up from germline, CDR1 is SGHRS and CDR2 is YFSETQ. This CDR3 comprises 15 residues. V dropped 0 bases and J dropped 7 bases, with 13 bases sitting between them. Sequences were obtained from PBMCs. The V gene is TRBV5-1, the J gene TRBJ1-4; maybe TRBD1 (6 bases). The clonotype comes from a male donor in good health and CMV-seronegative. The CDR3: CASSLDPQGIEKLFF. The DNA of the CDR3 is TGCGCCAGCAGCTTGGATCCCCAGGGGATTGAAAAACTGTTTTTT.